The table lists the clone carrying this T cell receptor beta chain with a few counts. Both 60 Vbeta primers and 13 Jbeta primers went into the PCR. The table came from immunoSEQ multiplex PCR; TCRdb's copy has only in-frame clones and leaves some out. This table has around 200,000 clones, approximately 80% appearing once. These data are taken from a study of cytomegalovirus exposure and HLA in healthy donors. CDR3 length: 13 amino acids. After removal of 4 bases from V and 4 bases from J, the junction contained 6 bases not matched to a gene. The germline V gene encodes CDR1 SQVTM and CDR2 ANQGSEA. Sequenced input: PBMCs. The sequence derives from a boy aged 5-17 years in good health and CMV-seronegative. The chain links TRBV29-1 to TRBJ1-1; 7 bases align to TRBD1. DNA for the CDR3: TGCAGCGTTGTTACAGGGGCCCTCACTGAAGCTTTCTTT. This translates into CSVVTGALTEAFF.